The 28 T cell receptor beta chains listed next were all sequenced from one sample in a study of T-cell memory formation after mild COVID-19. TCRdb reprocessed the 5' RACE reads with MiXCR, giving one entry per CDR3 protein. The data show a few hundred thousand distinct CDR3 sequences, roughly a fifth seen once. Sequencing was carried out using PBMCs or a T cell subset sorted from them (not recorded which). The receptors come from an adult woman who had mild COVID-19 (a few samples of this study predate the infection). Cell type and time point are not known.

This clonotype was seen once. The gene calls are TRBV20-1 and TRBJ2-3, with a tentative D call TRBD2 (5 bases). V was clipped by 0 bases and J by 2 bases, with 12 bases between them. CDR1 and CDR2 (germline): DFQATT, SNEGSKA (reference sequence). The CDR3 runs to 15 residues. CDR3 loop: CSARDSSGPTDTQYF. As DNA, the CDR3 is TGCAGTGCTAGAGATTCCAGCGGTCCCACAGATACGCAGTATTTT.

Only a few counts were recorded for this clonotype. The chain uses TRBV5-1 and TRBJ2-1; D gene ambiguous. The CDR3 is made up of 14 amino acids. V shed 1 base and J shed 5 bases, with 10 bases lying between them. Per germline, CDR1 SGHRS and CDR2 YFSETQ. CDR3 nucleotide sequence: TGCGCCAGCAGCTTGCAGCCTGAAAACAATGAGCAGTTCTTC. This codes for CASSLQPENNEQFF.

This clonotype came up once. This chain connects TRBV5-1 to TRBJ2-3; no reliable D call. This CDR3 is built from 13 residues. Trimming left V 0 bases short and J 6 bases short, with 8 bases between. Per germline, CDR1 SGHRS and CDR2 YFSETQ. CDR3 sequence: CASSLVVGDTQYF. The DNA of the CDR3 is TGCGCCAGCAGCTTGGTGGTCGGGGATACGCAGTATTTT.

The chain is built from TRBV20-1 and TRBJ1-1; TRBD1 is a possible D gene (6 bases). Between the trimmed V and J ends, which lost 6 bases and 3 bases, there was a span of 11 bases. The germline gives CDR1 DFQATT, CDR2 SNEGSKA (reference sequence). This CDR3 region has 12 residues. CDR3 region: CSAPGQHTEAFF. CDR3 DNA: TGCAGTGCCCCAGGACAGCACACTGAAGCTTTCTTT.

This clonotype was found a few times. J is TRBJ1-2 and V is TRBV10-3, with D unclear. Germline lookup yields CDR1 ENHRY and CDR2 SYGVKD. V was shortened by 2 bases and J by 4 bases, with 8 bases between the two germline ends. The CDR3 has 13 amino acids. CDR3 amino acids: CAISEGRSYGYTF. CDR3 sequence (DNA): TGTGCCATCAGTGAGGGTCGGAGCTATGGCTACACCTTC.

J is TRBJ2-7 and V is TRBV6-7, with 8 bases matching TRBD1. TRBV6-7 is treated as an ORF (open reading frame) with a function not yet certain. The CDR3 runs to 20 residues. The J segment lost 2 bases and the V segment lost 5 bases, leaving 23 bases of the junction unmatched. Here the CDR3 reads CASSRQGAKGAYLVTYEQYF. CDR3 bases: TGTGCCAGCAGTCGCCAGGGGGCGAAGGGTGCTTACCTCGTCACCTACGAGCAGTACTTC.

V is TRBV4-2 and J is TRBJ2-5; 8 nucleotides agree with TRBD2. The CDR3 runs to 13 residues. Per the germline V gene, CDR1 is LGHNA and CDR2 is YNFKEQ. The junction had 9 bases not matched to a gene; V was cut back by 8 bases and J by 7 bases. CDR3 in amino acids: CASGAGGRGTQYF. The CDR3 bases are TGTGCCAGCGGGGCGGGAGGCCGAGGGACCCAGTACTTC.

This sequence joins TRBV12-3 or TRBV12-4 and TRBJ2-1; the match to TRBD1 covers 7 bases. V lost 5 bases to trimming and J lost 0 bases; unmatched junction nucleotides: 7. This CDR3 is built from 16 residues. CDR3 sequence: CASSPGQVSSYNEQFF. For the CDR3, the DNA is TGTGCCAGCAGTCCCGGACAGGTCAGCTCCTACAATGAGCAGTTCTTC.

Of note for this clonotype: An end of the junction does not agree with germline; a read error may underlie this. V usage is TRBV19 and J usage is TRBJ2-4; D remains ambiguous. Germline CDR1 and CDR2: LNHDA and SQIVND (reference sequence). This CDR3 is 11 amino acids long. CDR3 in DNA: TGTGCCAGTAGTATCAGCGCCGTGGTCTTCTTC. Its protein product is CASSISAVVFF.

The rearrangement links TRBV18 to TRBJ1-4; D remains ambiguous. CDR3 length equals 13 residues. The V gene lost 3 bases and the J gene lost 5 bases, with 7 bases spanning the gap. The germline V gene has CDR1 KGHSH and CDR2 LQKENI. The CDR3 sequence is CASSPQLNEKLFF. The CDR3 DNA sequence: TGTGCCAGCTCACCGCAGCTAAATGAAAAACTGTTTTTT.

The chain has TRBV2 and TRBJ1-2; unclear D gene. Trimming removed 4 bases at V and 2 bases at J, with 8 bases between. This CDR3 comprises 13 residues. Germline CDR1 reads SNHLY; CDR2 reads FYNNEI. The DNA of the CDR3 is TGTGCCAGCAGTGTCCGGCAGAACTATGGCTACACCTTC. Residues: CASSVRQNYGYTF.

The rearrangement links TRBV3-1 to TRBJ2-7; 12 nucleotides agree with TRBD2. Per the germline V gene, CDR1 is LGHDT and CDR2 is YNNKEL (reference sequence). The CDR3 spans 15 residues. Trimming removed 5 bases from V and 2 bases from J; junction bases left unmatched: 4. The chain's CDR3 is CASSARLAGAYEQYF. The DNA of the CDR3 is TGTGCCAGCAGCGCCCGACTAGCGGGAGCCTACGAGCAGTACTTC.

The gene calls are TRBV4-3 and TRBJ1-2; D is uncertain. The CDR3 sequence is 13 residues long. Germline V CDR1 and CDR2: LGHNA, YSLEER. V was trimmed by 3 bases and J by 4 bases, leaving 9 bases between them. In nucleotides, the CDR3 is TGCGCCAGCAGCCAGAGAGCCCTCTATGGCTACACCTTC. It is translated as CASSQRALYGYTF.

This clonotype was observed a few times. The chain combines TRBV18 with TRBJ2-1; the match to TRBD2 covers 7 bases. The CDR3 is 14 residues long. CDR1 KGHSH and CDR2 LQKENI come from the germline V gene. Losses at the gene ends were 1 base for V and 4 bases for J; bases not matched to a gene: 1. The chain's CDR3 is CASSPQAGYNEQFF. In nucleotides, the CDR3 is TGTGCCAGCTCACCACAAGCGGGGTACAATGAGCAGTTCTTC.

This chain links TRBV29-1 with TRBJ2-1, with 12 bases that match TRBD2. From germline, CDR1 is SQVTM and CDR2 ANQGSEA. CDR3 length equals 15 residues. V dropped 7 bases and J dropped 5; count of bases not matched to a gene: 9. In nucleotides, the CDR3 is TGCAGCGCCTGGACTAGCGGGACGTTTGACAATGAGCAGTTCTTC. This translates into CSAWTSGTFDNEQFF.

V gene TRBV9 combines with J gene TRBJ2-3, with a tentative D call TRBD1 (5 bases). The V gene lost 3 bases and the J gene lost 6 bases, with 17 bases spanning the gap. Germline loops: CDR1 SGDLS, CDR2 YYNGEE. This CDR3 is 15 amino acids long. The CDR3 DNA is TGTGCCAGCAGCGCGAGCCCCAGGGTTGGCGATACGCAGTATTTT. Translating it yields CASSASPRVGDTQYF.

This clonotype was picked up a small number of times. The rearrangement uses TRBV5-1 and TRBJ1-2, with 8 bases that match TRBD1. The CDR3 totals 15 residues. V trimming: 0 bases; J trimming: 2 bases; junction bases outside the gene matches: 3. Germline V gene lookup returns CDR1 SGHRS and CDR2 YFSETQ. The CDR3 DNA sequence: TGCGCCAGCAGCTTGGGGACAGGGAAAAACTATGGCTACACCTTC. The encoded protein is CASSLGTGKNYGYTF.

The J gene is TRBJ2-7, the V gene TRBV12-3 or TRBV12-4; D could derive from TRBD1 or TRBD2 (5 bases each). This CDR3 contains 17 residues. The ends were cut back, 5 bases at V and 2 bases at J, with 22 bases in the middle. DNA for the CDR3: TGTGCCAGCAGTACATCCCCCGGGACCGGATTCACCTACGAGCAGTACTTC. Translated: CASSTSPGTGFTYEQYF.

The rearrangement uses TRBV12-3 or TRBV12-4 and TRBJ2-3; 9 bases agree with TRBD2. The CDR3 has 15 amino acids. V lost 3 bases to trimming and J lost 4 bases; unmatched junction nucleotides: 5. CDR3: CASSFAGGPSDTQYF. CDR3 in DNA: TGTGCCAGCAGTTTCGCGGGAGGGCCTTCAGATACGCAGTATTTT.

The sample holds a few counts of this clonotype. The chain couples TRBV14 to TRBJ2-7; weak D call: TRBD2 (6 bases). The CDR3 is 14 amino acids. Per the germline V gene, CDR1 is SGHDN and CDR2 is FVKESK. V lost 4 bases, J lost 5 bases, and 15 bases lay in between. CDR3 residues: CASSLELASNEQYF. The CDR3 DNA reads TGTGCCAGCAGCCTTGAACTAGCATCCAACGAGCAGTACTTC.

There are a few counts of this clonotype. The CDR3 DNA reads as TGCGCCAGCAGCTCTCTCGGGGGGGGCCAAAACATTCAGTACTTC. Protein sequence: CASSSLGGGQNIQYF. V usage is TRBV5-1 and J usage is TRBJ2-4; 8 bases are a match to TRBD2. V gave up 3 bases and J gave up 5 bases; unmatched junction bases: 7. The CDR3 consists of 15 residues. From germline, CDR1 is SGHRS and CDR2 YFSETQ.

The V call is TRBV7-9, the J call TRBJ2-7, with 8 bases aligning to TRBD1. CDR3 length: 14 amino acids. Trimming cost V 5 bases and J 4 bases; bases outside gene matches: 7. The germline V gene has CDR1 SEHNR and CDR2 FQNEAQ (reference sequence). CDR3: CASSPPGQEYEQYF. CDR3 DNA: TGTGCCAGCAGCCCCCCGGGACAGGAGTACGAGCAGTACTTC.

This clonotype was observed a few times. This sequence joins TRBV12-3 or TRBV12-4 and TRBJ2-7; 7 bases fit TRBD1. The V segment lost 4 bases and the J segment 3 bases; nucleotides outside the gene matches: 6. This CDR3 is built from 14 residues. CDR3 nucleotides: TGTGCCAGCAGTTCCCCGGACAGGCTCTACGAGCAGTACTTC. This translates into CASSSPDRLYEQYF.

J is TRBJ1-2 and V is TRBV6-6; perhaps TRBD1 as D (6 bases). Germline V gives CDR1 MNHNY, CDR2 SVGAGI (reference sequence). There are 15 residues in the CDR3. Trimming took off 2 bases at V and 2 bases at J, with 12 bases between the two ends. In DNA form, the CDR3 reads TGTGCCAGCAGTTACGGTGGCAGGGGCAACTATGGCTACACCTTC. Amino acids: CASSYGGRGNYGYTF.

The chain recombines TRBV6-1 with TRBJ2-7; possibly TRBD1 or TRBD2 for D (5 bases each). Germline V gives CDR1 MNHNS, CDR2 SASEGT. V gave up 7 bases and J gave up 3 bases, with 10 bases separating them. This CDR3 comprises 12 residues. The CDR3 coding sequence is TGTGCCAGCACTTGGGACGACTACGAGCAGTACTTC. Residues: CASTWDDYEQYF.

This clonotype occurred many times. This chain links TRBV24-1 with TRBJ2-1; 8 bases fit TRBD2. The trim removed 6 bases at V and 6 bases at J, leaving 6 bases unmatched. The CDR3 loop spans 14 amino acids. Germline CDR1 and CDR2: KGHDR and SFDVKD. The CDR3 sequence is CATSSGRSLNEQFF. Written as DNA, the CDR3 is TGTGCCACCAGTAGCGGGAGAAGTCTCAATGAGCAGTTCTTC.

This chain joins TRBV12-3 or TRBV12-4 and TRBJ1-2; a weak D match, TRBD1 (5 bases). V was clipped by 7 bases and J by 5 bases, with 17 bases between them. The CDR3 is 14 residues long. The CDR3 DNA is TGTGCCAGCACCCCACAAGGGGCCGTGTATGGCTACACCTTC. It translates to CASTPQGAVYGYTF.

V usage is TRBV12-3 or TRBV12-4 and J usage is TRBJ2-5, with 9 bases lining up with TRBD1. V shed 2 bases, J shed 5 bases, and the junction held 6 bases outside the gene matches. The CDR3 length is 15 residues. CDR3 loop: CASSLFTGGWETQYF. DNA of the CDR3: TGTGCCAGCAGTTTATTCACAGGGGGCTGGGAGACCCAGTACTTC.